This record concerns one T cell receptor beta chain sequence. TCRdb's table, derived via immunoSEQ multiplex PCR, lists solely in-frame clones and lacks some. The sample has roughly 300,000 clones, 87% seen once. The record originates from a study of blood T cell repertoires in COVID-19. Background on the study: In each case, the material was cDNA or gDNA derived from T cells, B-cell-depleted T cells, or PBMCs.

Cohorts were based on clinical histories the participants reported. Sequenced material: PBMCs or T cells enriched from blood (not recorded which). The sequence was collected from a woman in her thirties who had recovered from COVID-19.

The CDR3 coding sequence is TGTGCCATCAGGGCTGGGGCGGGGTCGGAGACCCAGTACTTC. It encodes CAIRAGAGSETQYF. The genes are TRBV10-3 and TRBJ2-5; a possible D gene is TRBD2 (6 bases). The CDR3 contains 14 residues. Trimming took 6 bases from V and 5 from J, leaving 16 bases between them. Germline-derived CDR1 and CDR2 are ENHRY and SYGVKD.